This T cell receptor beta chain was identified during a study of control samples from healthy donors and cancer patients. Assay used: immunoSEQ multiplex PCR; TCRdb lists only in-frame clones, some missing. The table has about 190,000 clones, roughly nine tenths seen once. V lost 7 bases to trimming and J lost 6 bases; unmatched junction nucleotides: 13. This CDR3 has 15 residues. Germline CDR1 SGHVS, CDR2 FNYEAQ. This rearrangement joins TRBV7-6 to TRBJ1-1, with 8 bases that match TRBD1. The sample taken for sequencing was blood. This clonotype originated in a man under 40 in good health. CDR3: CASISLDRGFAEAFF. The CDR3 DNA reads TGTGCCAGCATCTCATTAGACAGGGGTTTTGCTGAAGCTTTCTTT. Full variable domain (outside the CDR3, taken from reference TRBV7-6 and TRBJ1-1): GAGVSQSPRYKVTKRGQDVALRCDPISGHVSLYWYRQALGQGPEFLTYFNYEAQQDKSGLPNDRFSAERPEGSISTLTIQRTEQRDSAMYRCASISLDRGFAEAFFGQGTRLTVV.